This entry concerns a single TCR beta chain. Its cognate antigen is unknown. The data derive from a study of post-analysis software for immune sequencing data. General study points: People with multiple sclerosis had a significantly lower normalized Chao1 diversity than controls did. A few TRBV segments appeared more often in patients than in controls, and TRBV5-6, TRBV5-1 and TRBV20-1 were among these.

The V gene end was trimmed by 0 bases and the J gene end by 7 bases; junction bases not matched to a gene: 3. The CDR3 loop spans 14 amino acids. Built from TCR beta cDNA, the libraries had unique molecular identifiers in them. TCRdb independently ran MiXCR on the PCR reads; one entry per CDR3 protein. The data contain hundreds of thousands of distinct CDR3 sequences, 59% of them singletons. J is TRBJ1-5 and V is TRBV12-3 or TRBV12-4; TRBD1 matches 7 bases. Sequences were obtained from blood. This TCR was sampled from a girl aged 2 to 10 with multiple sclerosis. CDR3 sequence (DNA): TGTGCCAGCAGTTTAGCCCAGGGGGGGCAGCCCCAGCATTTT. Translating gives CASSLAQGGQPQHF.